These 17 T cell receptor beta chains originate from one sample sequenced in a study of T cells in localized non-small cell lung cancer. Sequencing was performed with immunoSEQ multiplex PCR; in TCRdb, only in-frame clones are kept and a portion is missing. In the table there are almost 40,000 clones, about nine tenths of which are singletons. Sample: peripheral blood mononuclear cells, taken before any cancer treatment. Receptors were obtained from a male donor at least 60 years old with stage II lung adenocarcinoma.

The chain carries TRBV18 and TRBJ2-7; 14 bases align to TRBD2. After removal of 5 bases from V and 6 bases from J, the junction contained 12 bases not matched to a gene. The germline V gene has CDR1 KGHSH and CDR2 LQKENI. CDR3 size: 17 residues. Here the CDR3 DNA reads TGTGCCAGCTCAGTCATACCTGGGACTAGCGGGAGTGGCGAGCAGTACTTC. Amino acids: CASSVIPGTSGSGEQYF.

This clone appeared a single time. The chain carries TRBV9 and TRBJ1-5; D perhaps matches TRBD1 (5 bases). Looked up from germline, CDR1 is SGDLS and CDR2 is YYNGEE. Trimming took 2 bases from V and 6 from J, leaving 9 bases between them. This CDR3 has 13 residues. CDR3 bases: TGTGCCAGCAGCGTCGCCGACAGTCAGCCCCAGCATTTT. It encodes CASSVADSQPQHF.

This clone was observed once. The chain joins TRBV6-5 to TRBJ1-1; D gene unclear. The germline V and J ends were trimmed by 11 bases and 7 bases, with 11 bases remaining between them. The germline gives CDR1 MNHEY, CDR2 SVGAGI. The CDR3 sequence is 10 residues long. Here the CDR3 reads CAVGRDEAFF. In DNA form, the CDR3 reads TGTGCCGTGGGTAGGGATGAAGCTTTCTTT.

The chain combines TRBV6-1 with TRBJ1-2; D possibly corresponds to TRBD1 (5 bases). The germline gives CDR1 MNHNS, CDR2 SASEGT. Trimming shortened V by 5 bases and J by 14 bases, and 21 bases separated the two germline ends. The CDR3 has 13 amino acids. Written as DNA, the CDR3 is TGTGCCAGCAGTCCTGACAGCCTACTGGCTATAACCTTC. Encoded protein: CASSPDSLLAITF.

V usage is TRBV18 and J usage is TRBJ2-5; 8 nucleotides match TRBD1. Germline loops: CDR1 KGHSH, CDR2 LQKENI. V lost 0 bases, J lost 5 bases, and 2 bases stayed unmatched. This CDR3 has 14 residues. As DNA, the CDR3 is TGTGCCAGCTCACCACCGACAGGGGAGGAGACCCAGTACTTC. Translating it yields CASSPPTGEETQYF.

The gene calls are TRBV28 and TRBJ2-5; 9 bases align to TRBD1. The CDR3 runs 14 residues. Germline V CDR1 and CDR2: MDHEN, SYDVKM. The junction had 5 bases not matched to a gene; V was cut back by 5 bases and J by 4 bases. CDR3 in amino acids: CASSRGQGGETQYF. CDR3 nucleotide sequence: TGTGCCAGCAGTCGGGGACAGGGAGGAGAGACCCAGTACTTC.

The chain carries TRBV5-1 and TRBJ2-1; a possible D gene is TRBD1 (6 bases). Per germline, CDR1 SGHRS and CDR2 YFSETQ. Trimming took off 3 bases at V and 6 bases at J, with 16 bases between the two ends. The CDR3 loop spans 15 amino acids. The CDR3 reads CASSSPSQGSNEQFF. In nucleotides, the CDR3 is TGCGCCAGCAGCTCCCCCAGTCAGGGGAGCAATGAGCAGTTCTTC.

The V call is TRBV7-3, the J call TRBJ1-2; D is perhaps TRBD1 (6 bases). This CDR3 has 17 amino acids. The V and J ends lost 0 bases and 4 bases respectively, with 18 bases between them. In germline, CDR1 is SGHTA, CDR2 FQGTGA. This CDR3 is CASSLTSGARGFYGYTF. CDR3 bases: TGTGCCAGCAGCTTAACGTCCGGGGCCAGGGGCTTCTATGGCTACACCTTC.

This clone occurred once. The genes are TRBV9 and TRBJ2-1, with a weak D call TRBD2 (5 bases). V lost 0 bases, J lost 9 bases, and 7 bases lay in between. The CDR3 has 12 amino acids. CDR1 is SGDLS, CDR2 YYNGEE, per germline. As DNA, the CDR3 is TGTGCCAGCAGCGTAGCCGAGGGTGAGCAGTTCTTC. Its translation: CASSVAEGEQFF.

The rearrangement joins TRBV6-1 to TRBJ1-4; possible D gene TRBD1, 5 bases. Trimming pared 6 bases from V and 6 bases from J, leaving 17 bases between. This CDR3 contains 15 residues. Germline V gene sequence: CDR1 MNHNS, CDR2 SASEGT. The CDR3: CASSKYPQGDEKLFF. The CDR3 DNA reads as TGTGCCAGCAGCAAGTATCCGCAGGGTGATGAAAAACTGTTTTTT.

The rearrangement joins TRBV2 to TRBJ2-4; perhaps TRBD2 as D (7 bases). This CDR3 is 16 amino acids long. V was shortened by 3 bases and J by 4 bases, with 16 bases between the two germline ends. Germline assignment: CDR1 SNHLY and CDR2 FYNNEI. DNA of the CDR3: TGTGCCAGCAGTGAGCCTGGGGGGGCGGGGAAAAACATTCAGTACTTC. As protein: CASSEPGGAGKNIQYF.

V usage is TRBV5-1 and J usage is TRBJ2-2; tentatively, D is TRBD1 or TRBD2 (5 bases each). Trimming stripped 0 bases from V and 8 bases from J, with 11 bases between. Germline-derived CDR1 and CDR2 are SGHRS and YFSETQ. This CDR3 has 14 residues. The CDR3, as DNA: TGCGCCAGCAGCTTGGCCCAGGGAGCGGGGGAGCTGTTTTTT. It encodes CASSLAQGAGELFF.

The V and J genes are TRBV7-9 and TRBJ2-1; the D gene could be TRBD1 or TRBD2 (5 bases each). The V gene lost 4 bases and the J gene lost 9 bases, with 10 bases spanning the gap. The germline gives CDR1 SEHNR, CDR2 FQNEAQ (reference sequence). This CDR3 has 12 amino acids. Written as DNA, the CDR3 is TGTGCCAGCAGCTCCTCAGGGACTGAGCAGTTCTTC. Protein product: CASSSSGTEQFF. Full variable domain (rest looked up from reference TRBV7-9 and TRBJ2-1): DTGVSQNPRHKITKRGQNVTFRCDPISEHNRLYWYRQTLGQGPEFLTYFQNEAQLEKSRLLSDRFSAERPKGSFSTLEIQRTEQGDSAMYLCASSSSGTEQFFGPGTRLTVL.

The chain has TRBV6-1 and TRBJ1-2; the D gene is possibly TRBD1 (5 bases). In germline, CDR1 is MNHNS, CDR2 SASEGT. V gave up 2 bases and J gave up 4 bases, with 11 bases separating them. The CDR3 sequence is 14 residues long. CDR3 DNA sequence: TGTGCCAGCAGTGAACGCCCGAGGGGCTATGGCTACACCTTC. Its translation is CASSERPRGYGYTF.

This chain links TRBV30 with TRBJ1-1; 8 bases fit TRBD1. Germline V lookup: CDR1 GTSNPN, CDR2 SVGIG (reference sequence). This CDR3 contains 15 residues. V lost 3 bases to trimming and J lost 3 bases; unmatched junction nucleotides: 9. The DNA for the CDR3 is TGTGCCTGGAGCCAGGGGGCGAATGGGGACACTGAAGCTTTCTTT. This sequence encodes CAWSQGANGDTEAFF.

A remark on this clone: Additional DNA sequences in this sample encode the identical CDR3. CDR3 in amino acids: CASSFPGTANEKLFF. DNA for the CDR3: TGTGCCAGCAGTTTCCCAGGGACAGCCAATGAAAAACTGTTTTTT. This chain joins TRBV28 and TRBJ1-4, with 7 positions matching TRBD1. This CDR3 comprises 15 residues. Germline V gene data show CDR1 as MDHEN and CDR2 as SYDVKM. After removal of 3 bases from V and 5 bases from J, the junction contained 6 bases not matched to a gene. Full variable domain (rest looked up from reference TRBV28 and TRBJ1-4): DVKVTQSSRYLVKRTGEKVFLECVQDMDHENMFWYRQDPGLGLRLIYFSYDVKMKEKGDIPEGYSVSREKKERFSLILESASTNQTSMYLCASSFPGTANEKLFFGSGTQLSVL.

The genes are TRBV7-9 and TRBJ2-7; tentatively, D is TRBD2 (5 bases). In germline, CDR1 is SEHNR, CDR2 FQNEAQ (reference sequence). Trimming took off 2 bases at V and 3 bases at J, with 8 bases between the two ends. This CDR3 contains 13 residues. This CDR3 is CASSLSGGYEQYF. CDR3 in DNA: TGTGCCAGCAGCTTAAGCGGCGGCTACGAGCAGTACTTC. Supplemented by reference TRBV7-9 and TRBJ2-7, the full variable domain reads DTGVSQNPRHKITKRGQNVTFRCDPISEHNRLYWYRQTLGQGPEFLTYFQNEAQLEKSRLLSDRFSAERPKGSFSTLEIQRTEQGDSAMYLCASSLSGGYEQYFGPGTRLTVT.